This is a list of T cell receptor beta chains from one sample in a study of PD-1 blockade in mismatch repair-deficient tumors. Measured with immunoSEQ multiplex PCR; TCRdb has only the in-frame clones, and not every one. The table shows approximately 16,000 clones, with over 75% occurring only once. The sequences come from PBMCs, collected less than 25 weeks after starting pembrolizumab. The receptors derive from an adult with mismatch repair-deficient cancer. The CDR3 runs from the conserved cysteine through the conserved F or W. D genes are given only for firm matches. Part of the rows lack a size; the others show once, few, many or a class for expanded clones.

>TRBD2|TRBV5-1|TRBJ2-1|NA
TGCGCCAGCAGCTTGGAGGGACTAGCGTATAACAATGAGCAGTTCTTC
CASSLEGLAYNNEQFF
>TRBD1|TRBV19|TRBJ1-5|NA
TGTGCCAGTAGTATGGATCCGGGGATAGACAGGGTACGCAATCAGCCCCAGCATTTT
CASSMDPGIDRVRNQPQHF
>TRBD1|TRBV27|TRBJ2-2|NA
TGTGCCAGCAGTAACCCCGGGACAGAGAACACCGGGGAGCTGTTTTTT
CASSNPGTENTGELFF
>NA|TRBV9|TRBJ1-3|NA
TGTGCCAGCAGCGTAGCGGGGTCACTAACGTCTGGAAACACCATATATTTT
CASSVAGSLTSGNTIYF
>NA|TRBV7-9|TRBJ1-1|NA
TGTGCCACTCCAAAAGAGGGTGGGAAAAGGAACACTGAAGCTTTCTTT
CATPKEGGKRNTEAFF
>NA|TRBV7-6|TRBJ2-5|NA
TGTGCCAGCAGCTTAGGACTCTACCAAGAGACCCAGTACTTC
CASSLGLYQETQYF
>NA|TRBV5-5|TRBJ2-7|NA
TGTGCCAGCAGGATAAGGCAGGGCTCCTACGAGCAGTACTTC
CASRIRQGSYEQYF
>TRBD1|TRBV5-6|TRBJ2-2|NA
TGTGCCAGCAAAAGGACAGGGGTCGATGGCGGGGAGCTGTTTTTT
CASKRTGVDGGELFF
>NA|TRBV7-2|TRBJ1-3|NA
TGTGCCAGCAGCTTACGGTCGGGATTCTCTGGAAACACCATATATTTT
CASSLRSGFSGNTIYF
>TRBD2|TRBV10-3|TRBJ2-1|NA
TGTGCCATCAGTACTAGCGGGAGGGCCGCGCTAGACAATGAGCAGTTCTTC
CAISTSGRAALDNEQFF
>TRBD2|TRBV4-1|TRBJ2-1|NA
TGCGCCAGCAGCCCTCGGACTAGCCCCTCCTACAATGAGCAGTTCTTC
CASSPRTSPSYNEQFF
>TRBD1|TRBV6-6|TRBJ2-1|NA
TGTGCCAGCAGTCGACAGGGAGACAATGAGCAGTTCTTC
CASSRQGDNEQFF
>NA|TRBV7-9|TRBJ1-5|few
TGTGCCAGCAGCAAAACAGGGTCCAGCAATCAGCCCCAGCATTTT
CASSKTGSSNQPQHF
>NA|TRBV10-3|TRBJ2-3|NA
TGTGCCATCAGGACCCTGGACAGTCGAACTAGCACAGATACGCAGTATTTT
CAIRTLDSRTSTDTQYF
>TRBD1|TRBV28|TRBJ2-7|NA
TGTGCCAGTCCGCCGGGACAGGGGGCCATGATCTCCTACGAGCAGTACTTC
CASPPGQGAMISYEQYF
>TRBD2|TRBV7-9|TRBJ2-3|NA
TGTGCCAGCAGCTCCAGCGGGAGCGGCACAGATACGCAGTATTTT
CASSSSGSGTDTQYF
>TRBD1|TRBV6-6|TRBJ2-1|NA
TGTGCCAGCAGCCGAGGACAGGGGGGCAATGAGCAGTTCTTC
CASSRGQGGNEQFF
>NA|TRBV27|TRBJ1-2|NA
TGTGCCAGCGCGAAACAGGCATACTATGGCTACACCTTC
CASAKQAYYGYTF
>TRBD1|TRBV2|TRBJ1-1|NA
TGTGCCAGCAGTCAGGACAGGGGATGGCGGGCTTTCTTT
CASSQDRGWRAFF
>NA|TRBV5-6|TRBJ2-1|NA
TGTGCCAGCAGCCCCGCAGGGGGGAGCTCCTACAATGAGCAGTTCTTC
CASSPAGGSSYNEQFF
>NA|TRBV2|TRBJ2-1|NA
TGTGCCAGCAGTTCTGCACGGAGCTCCTACAATGAGCAGTTCTTC
CASSSARSSYNEQFF
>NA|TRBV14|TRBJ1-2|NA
TGTGCCAGCAGCCAATTACAGGGAAACTATGGCTACACCTTC
CASSQLQGNYGYTF
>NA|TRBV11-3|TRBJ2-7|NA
TGTGCCAGCAGCTCCCGACAGGGACTCGAGCAGTACTTC
CASSSRQGLEQYF
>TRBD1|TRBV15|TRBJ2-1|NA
TGTGCCACCAGCAGGTCCCCTAACACCCTGGGACAGGGGTCTGAAGAGCAGTTCTTC
CATSRSPNTLGQGSEEQFF
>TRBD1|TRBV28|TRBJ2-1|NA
TGTGCCAGCAGTTTAGGGACAGGGAAATTGATGGAGCAGTTCTTC
CASSLGTGKLMEQFF
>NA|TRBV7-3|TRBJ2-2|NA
TGTGCCAGCAGCTACTCCTCCACCGGGGAGCTGTTTTTT
CASSYSSTGELFF
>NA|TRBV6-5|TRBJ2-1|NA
TGTGCCAGCAGTTACTCGGGCGGGAACATCTACAATGAGCAGTTCTTC
CASSYSGGNIYNEQFF
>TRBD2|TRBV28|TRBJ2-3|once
TGTGCCAGCAGTCCCTTTAGCGGGAGTAGGGGCACAGATACGCAGTATTTT
CASSPFSGSRGTDTQYF
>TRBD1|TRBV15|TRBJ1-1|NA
TGTGCCACCAGCAGAGGTGGGACAGGGGGCACTGAAGCTTTCTTT
CATSRGGTGGTEAFF
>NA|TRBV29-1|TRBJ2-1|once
TGCAGCGTTGAGGACTATTTTCAGTTCTTC
CSVEDYFQFF
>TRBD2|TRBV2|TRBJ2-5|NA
TGTGCCAGCAGGGGACTAGCGGGAGTGCCTGAGACCCAGTACTTC
CASRGLAGVPETQYF
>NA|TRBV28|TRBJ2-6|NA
TGTGCCAGCAGTCGCGGACAGCCCGTCCACTCTGGGGCCAACGTCCTGACTTTC
CASSRGQPVHSGANVLTF
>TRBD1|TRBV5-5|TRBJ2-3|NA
TGTGCCAGCAGTCGACCGACAGGGTCGTCCACAGATACGCAGTATTTT
CASSRPTGSSTDTQYF
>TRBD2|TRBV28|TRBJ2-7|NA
TGTGCCAGCTGTGGACTAGCGGGAGGGGGAGATGAGCAGTACTTC
CASCGLAGGGDEQYF
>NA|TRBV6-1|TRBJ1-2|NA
TGTGCCAGCAGTGAAGAGGCGGGGGCGGTGAGAGGCTACACCTTC
CASSEEAGAVRGYTF
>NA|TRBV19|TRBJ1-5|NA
TGTGCCAGTAGTATTCAATCGGGGCAGCCCCAGCATTTT
CASSIQSGQPQHF
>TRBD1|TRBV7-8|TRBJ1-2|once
TGTGCCAGCAGCTCACAACCACCCACAGGGGGCTATAACTATGGCTACACCTTC
CASSSQPPTGGYNYGYTF
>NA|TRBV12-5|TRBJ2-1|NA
TGTGCTAGTTCACGACAGGACCCGAGCTCCTACAATGAGCAGTTCTTC
CASSRQDPSSYNEQFF